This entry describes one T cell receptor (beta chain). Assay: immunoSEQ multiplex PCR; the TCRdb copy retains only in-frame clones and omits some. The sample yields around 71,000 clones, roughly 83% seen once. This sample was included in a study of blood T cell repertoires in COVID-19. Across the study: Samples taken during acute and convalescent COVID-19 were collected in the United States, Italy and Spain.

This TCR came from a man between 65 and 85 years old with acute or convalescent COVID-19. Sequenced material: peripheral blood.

Written as DNA, the CDR3 is TGTGCCAGCAGTTTAGACGGGGAGATTGGCACCTTC. Protein sequence: CASSLDGEIGTF. The rearrangement links TRBV12-3 or TRBV12-4 to TRBJ1-2; no clear D. Trimming pared 1 base from V and 13 bases from J, leaving 13 bases between. This CDR3 spans 12 amino acids.